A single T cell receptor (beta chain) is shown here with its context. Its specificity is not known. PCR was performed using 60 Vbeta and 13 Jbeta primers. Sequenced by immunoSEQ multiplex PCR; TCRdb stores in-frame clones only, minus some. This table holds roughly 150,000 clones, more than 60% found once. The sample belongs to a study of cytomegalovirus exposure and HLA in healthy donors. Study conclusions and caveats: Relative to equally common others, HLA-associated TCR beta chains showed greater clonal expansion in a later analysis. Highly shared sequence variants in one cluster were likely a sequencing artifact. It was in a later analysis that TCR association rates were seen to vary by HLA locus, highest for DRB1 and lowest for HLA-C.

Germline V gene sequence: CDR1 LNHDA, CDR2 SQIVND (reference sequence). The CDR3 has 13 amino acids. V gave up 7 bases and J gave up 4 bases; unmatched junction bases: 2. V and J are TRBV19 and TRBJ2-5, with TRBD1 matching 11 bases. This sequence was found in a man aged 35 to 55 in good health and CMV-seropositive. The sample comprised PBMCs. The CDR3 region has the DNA TGTGCCAGTAAGGGACAGGGGGGAGAGACCCAGTACTTC. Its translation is CASKGQGGETQYF.